The sequence of this TCR beta chain was determined in a study of T cell responses to AZD1222 COVID-19 vaccine (dated by TCRdb to the early 2020s). For the study in its entirety: A total of approximately 240 trial participants underwent TCR sequencing, of whom around 200 received two doses of AZD1222 and some 25 received two doses of the MenACWY control vaccine. Trial participants were enrolled into age subgroups of 18-55, 56-69 and 70-plus years, which contained approximately 150, 28 and 58 TCR-sequenced participants, respectively. On the study overall, not on this receptor specifically: Reportedly, close to half of the unique spike-specific TCRs recognized epitopes lying outside the regions that are mutated in the B.1.351 and B.1.1.7 variants. Conclusions about previously exposed vaccinees are limited because only six or seven AZD1222 recipients were SARS-CoV-2 seropositive at baseline. In the small 56-69-year group, the increase in depth fell short of significance, most likely because of low power. Participants were mostly white British, with more females than males. The authors suggested clonal diversity may have been underestimated. Vaccine-associated CD4 TCRs spanned the whole spike protein, with dominant responses in regions 160-218 and 743-854. No day 14 peak-response samples were available, so repertoires were characterized only after the peak T cell response. After two AZD1222 doses, spike-specific TCR breadth and depth were significantly higher than at day 0 and than in MenACWY recipients.

Taken with the paper, the label for time point translates to: about 28 days (+/-7) after the second vaccine dose. AZD1222 recipients given second doses at about 4 weeks or at about 12 weeks were pooled, since spike-specific TCR depth and breadth were not found to differ between the two schedules. Vaccinee samples were obtained from the UK trials COV001 and COV002, which included a single-blind randomized controlled phase 2/3 trial of AZD1222 (ChAdOx1 nCoV-19) in healthy adults. For TCRbeta chain sequencing, PBMC samples from trial participants were taken at day 0 and at day 28 after the second dose. The CDR3 regions of human TCRbeta chains were subjected to immunosequencing. The paper's processing steps were these. Repertoire TCRs were checked for matches against a reference library of SARS-CoV-2-specific TCRs that had been generated using the MIRA antigen-specificity platform. Breadth was defined as the fraction of unique TCRs that were SARS-CoV-2-associated, and depth was defined as the fraction of total T cells that were SARS-CoV-2-associated. Using the MIRA data, every spike-specific TCR was mapped to the spike region that the TCR reacted to and assigned to either a CD4 or a CD8 class. Log10-transformed breadth and depth values were compared by one-way ANOVA with Sidak's multiple comparisons tests. Sourced from immuneACCESS, this table was stored by TCRdb with only in-frame sequences that have V and J called. A share of the clones is absent; for the studies checked, an unresolved V gene accounts for under half, and the remainder has no known explanation. D and trimming were read from the DNA, whereas the V and J calls and clone size are those reported in that table. The sample profile shows some 150,000 clones; roughly 90% of them were found once. The top ten hold approximately 3.5% of the sample.

Remarks on this clone: Its antigen is not yet known. One base away there is no much larger clone; base qualities are not given.

V drops 5 bases and J drops 3 bases, leaving 7 bases in between. Measured from the cysteine to the phenylalanine, the CDR3 is 14 residues long. Solely the CDR3 DNA is kept, with 42 bases framed from the first base. CDR1 KGHDR and CDR2 SFDVKD are derived from the germline V gene. The TCR originated in an adult who received the AZD1222 COVID-19 vaccine. The starting material was peripheral blood, obtained 28 days after the second AZD1222 dose. This receptor chain uses TRBV24-1 and TRBJ2-6; TRBD2 could be the D gene, as 6 bases match. The nucleotides read TGTGCCACCAGTGGCGGGGATGGGGCCAACGTCCTGACTTTC. Its amino acids are CATSGGDGANVLTF.